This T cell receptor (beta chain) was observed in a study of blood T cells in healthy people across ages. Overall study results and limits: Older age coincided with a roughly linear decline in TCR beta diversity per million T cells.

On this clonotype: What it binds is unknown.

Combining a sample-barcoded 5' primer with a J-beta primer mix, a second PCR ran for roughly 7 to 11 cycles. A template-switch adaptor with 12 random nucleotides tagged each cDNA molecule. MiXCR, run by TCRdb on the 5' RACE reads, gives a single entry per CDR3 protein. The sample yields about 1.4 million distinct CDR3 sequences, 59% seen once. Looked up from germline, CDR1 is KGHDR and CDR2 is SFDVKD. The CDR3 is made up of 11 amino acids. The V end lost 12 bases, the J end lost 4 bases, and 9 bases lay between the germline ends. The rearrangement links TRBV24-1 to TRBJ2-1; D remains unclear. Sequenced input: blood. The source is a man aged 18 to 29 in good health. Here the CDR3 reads CASVGYNEQFF. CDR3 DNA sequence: TGTGCCTCAGTGGGTTACAATGAGCAGTTCTTC.